This T cell receptor (beta chain) was sequenced in a study of CD8+ T cells in alopecia areata. The J segment lost 5 bases and the V segment lost 6 bases, leaving 11 bases of the junction unmatched. CDR1 and CDR2 from the germline V gene are MDHEN and SYDVKM. The CDR3 has 16 residues. Study-level points and caveats: For lesional scalp, especially alopecia totalis/universalis, clonality was higher than in normal scalp.

Comments on this clone: As yet, its antigen is unknown.

Sampling of alopecia areata patients yielded lesional scalp punch biopsies as well as peripheral blood. RNA extraction and reverse transcription yielded cDNA as sequencing template. The protocol was immunoSEQ multiplex PCR, while the TCRdb copy is restricted to in-frame clones and leaves out a portion. This repertoire shows approximately 98,000 clones, 58% found once; its top ten account for about 23%. The sequenced sample was NKG2D-low CD8+ T cells sorted from blood. This receptor was identified in a human donor with alopecia areata. The V call is TRBV28, the J call TRBJ2-5, with 11 bases fitting TRBD1. The CDR3 sequence is CASSQVRTGGMETQYF. The DNA of the CDR3 is TGTGCCAGCAGCCAAGTCAGGACAGGGGGCATGGAGACCCAGTACTTC.